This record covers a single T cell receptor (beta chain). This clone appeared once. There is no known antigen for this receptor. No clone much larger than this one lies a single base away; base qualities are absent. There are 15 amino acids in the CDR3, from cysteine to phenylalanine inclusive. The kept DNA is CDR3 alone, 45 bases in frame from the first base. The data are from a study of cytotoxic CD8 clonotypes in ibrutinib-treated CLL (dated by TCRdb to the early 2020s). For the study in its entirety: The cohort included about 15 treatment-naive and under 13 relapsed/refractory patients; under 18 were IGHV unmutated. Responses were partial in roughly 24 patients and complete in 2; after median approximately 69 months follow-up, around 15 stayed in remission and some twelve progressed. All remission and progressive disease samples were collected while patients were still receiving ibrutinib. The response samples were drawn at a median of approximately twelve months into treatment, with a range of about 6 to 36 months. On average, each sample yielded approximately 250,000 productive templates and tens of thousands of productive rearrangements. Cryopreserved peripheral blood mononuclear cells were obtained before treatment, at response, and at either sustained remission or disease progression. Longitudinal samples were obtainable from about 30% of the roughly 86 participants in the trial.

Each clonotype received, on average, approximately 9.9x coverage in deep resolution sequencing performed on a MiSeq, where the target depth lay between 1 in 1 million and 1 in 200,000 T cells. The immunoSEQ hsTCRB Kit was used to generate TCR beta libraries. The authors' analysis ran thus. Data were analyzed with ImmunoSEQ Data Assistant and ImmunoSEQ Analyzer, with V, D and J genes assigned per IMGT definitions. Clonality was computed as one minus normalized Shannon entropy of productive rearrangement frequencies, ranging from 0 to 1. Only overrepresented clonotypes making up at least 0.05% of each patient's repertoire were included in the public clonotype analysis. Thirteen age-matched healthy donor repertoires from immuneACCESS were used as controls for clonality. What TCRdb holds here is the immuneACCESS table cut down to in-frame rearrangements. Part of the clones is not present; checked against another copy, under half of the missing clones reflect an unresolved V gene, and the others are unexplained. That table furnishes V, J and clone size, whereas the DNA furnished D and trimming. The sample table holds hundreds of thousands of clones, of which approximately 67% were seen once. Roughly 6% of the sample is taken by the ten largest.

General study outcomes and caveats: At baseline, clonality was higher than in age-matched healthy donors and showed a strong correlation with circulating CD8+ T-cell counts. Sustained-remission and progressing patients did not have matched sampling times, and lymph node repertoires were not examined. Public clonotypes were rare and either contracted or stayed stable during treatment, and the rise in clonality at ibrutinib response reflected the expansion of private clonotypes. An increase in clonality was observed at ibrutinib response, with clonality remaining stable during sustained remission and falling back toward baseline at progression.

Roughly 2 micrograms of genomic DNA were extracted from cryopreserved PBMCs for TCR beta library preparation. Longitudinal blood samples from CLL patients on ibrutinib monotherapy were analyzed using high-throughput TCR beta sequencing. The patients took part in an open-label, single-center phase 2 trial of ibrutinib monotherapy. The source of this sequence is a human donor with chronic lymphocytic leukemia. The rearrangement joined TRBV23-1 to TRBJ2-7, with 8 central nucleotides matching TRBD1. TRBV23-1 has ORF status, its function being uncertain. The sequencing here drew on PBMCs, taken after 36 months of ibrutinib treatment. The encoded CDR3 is CGKQGGKGTSYEQYF. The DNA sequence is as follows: TGCGGCAAACAGGGGGGAAAGGGTACCTCCTACGAGCAGTACTTC.